The subject of this entry is one T cell receptor (beta chain). This entry belongs to a study of cytotoxic CD8 clonotypes in ibrutinib-treated CLL. V was cut by 0 bases and J by 2 bases, with 7 bases left in between. From germline, CDR1 is SQVTM and CDR2 ANQGSEA. The CDR3 sequence is 13 residues long. The protocol was immunoSEQ multiplex PCR, while the TCRdb copy is restricted to in-frame clones and leaves out a portion. The data show 200,000 or so clones, more than 65% seen once. The material sequenced was PBMCs, taken after 12 months of ibrutinib treatment. The clonotype was recovered from a human donor with chronic lymphocytic leukemia. The genes are TRBV29-1 and TRBJ1-2; a weak D match, TRBD1 (5 bases). The CDR3 nucleotides read TGCAGCGTTGAAGAAGGGGCAAACTATGGCTACACCTTC. It translates to CSVEEGANYGYTF.